This T cell receptor (beta chain) was sequenced for a study of blood T cell repertoires in COVID-19. Across the study: Researchers got acute and convalescent COVID-19 samples from the United States, Italy and Spain.

Assay used: immunoSEQ multiplex PCR; TCRdb lists only in-frame clones, some missing. The profile shows over 150,000 clones, 87% of them singletons. The ends lost 4 bases at V and 4 bases at J; junction bases unmatched: 3. The CDR3 totals 14 residues. The germline V gene encodes CDR1 KGHSH and CDR2 LQKENI. The sample taken for sequencing was peripheral blood. This TCR came from a woman aged 60-70 years who had recovered from COVID-19. V and J are TRBV18 and TRBJ1-4; TRBD1 matches at 7 bases. The CDR3 is CASSLRDSNEKLFF. Here the CDR3 DNA reads TGTGCCAGCTCACTCCGGGACAGTAATGAAAAACTGTTTTTT.